Presented here are 28 T cell receptor beta chains from one specimen sequenced in a study of T cells after posttransplantation cyclophosphamide. Clones were read by immunoSEQ multiplex PCR, and TCRdb kept only the in-frame ones, dropping some. The table has several thousand clones, 85% to 90% seen once. Cyclophosphamide on days +3 and +4 followed busulfan-fludarabine conditioning and a marrow graft. Material: PBMCs, obtained after allogeneic stem cell transplant with posttransplant cyclophosphamide. These receptors were taken from a female patient in her 40s who received an allogeneic stem cell transplant from an unrelated donor, was CMV-positive, and had no GVHD. Some of the T cells may derive from the graft donor.

Of note for this clone: One end of the junction does not line up with germline, which may come from a read error. The CDR3 nucleotides read TGCGCCAGCAGCTTGAATCCTCCGGGACAGGCTAGAGAGGCCCAGTACTTC. Its translation: CASSLNPPGQAREAQYF. The rearrangement links TRBV5-1 to TRBJ2-5; 8 bases fit TRBD1. CDR1 and CDR2 from the germline V gene are SGHRS and YFSETQ. This CDR3 is 17 amino acids long.

The V and J genes are TRBV27 and TRBJ2-2; 7 positions match TRBD1. This CDR3 region has 17 residues. CDR1 MNHEY and CDR2 SMNVEV come from the germline V gene (reference sequence). With 6 bases clipped from V and 0 bases from J, the junction kept 10 bases outside the gene matches. The CDR3 DNA reads as TGTGCCAGCAGACTTATGTGGGGACAGACGAACACCGGGGAGCTGTTTTTT. Its protein is CASRLMWGQTNTGELFF.

The rearrangement links TRBV5-1 to TRBJ2-7, with a possible D match to TRBD2 (5 bases). V lost 1 base and J 2 bases, leaving 13 bases between the germline ends. This CDR3 has 15 amino acids. Germline V gene lookup returns CDR1 SGHRS and CDR2 YFSETQ. CDR3 residues: CASSLTLDVTYEQYF. The DNA of the CDR3 is TGCGCCAGCAGCTTGACACTAGATGTCACCTACGAGCAGTACTTC. Complete variable domain (other parts from reference TRBV5-1 and TRBJ2-7): KAGVTQTPRYLIKTRGQQVTLSCSPISGHRSVSWYQQTPGQGLQFLFEYFSETQRNKGNFPGRFSGRQFSNSRSEMNVSTLELGDSALYLCASSLTLDVTYEQYFGPGTRLTVT.

The chain carries TRBV21-1 and TRBJ2-1; the D call in the table, TRBD2, was not verified against the DNA. TRBV21-1 is labeled a pseudogene. The CDR3 sequence is 18 residues long. The chain's CDR3 is CASSKSLGLAGGRNEQFF. The CDR3 DNA is TGTGCCAGCAGCAAATCCCTAGGACTAGCGGGGGGGCGGAATGAGCAGTTCTTC.

This sequence joins TRBV18 and TRBJ1-6; D not certain. CDR3 length equals 17 residues. Germline V gene sequence: CDR1 KGHSH, CDR2 LQKENI. The germline V and J ends were trimmed by 0 bases and 0 bases, with 9 bases remaining between them. The CDR3 here is CASSPPRASSYNSPLHF. The CDR3, as DNA: TGTGCCAGCTCACCACCGAGGGCCAGCTCCTATAATTCACCCCTCCACTTT.

The chain employs TRBV7-9 and TRBJ1-3; the match to TRBD1 covers 8 bases. Germline V CDR1 and CDR2: SEHNR, FQNEAQ (reference sequence). The J segment lost 2 bases and the V segment lost 5 bases, leaving 5 bases of the junction unmatched. The length of the CDR3 is 15 residues. The chain's CDR3 is CASSIIRGPGNTIYF. The CDR3 region has the DNA TGTGCCAGCAGCATTATCAGGGGGCCTGGAAACACCATATATTTT.

The V call is TRBV5-6, the J call TRBJ1-2; D is possibly TRBD1 (6 bases). V was cut by 6 bases and J by 5 bases, with 17 bases left in between. Per the germline V gene, CDR1 is SGHDT and CDR2 is YYEEEE. This CDR3 has 14 residues. This chain's CDR3 is CASTGGMEDYGYTF. The CDR3 DNA is TGTGCCAGCACGGGGGGCATGGAGGATTATGGCTACACCTTC.

The CDR3 region is CASSRGGQGFDQPQHF. For the CDR3, the DNA is TGTGCCAGCAGCAGGGGGGGACAGGGTTTCGATCAGCCCCAGCATTTT. The chain joins TRBV7-2 to TRBJ1-5, with 9 bases that match TRBD1. The germline gives CDR1 SGHTA, CDR2 FQGNSA. The length of the CDR3 is 16 residues. V was pared by 5 bases and J by 5 bases, with 10 bases of the junction left unmatched.

CDR3 loop: CASSQGSSRGTGELFF. As DNA, the CDR3 is TGCGCCAGCAGCCAAGGCTCTTCGCGGGGCACCGGGGAGCTGTTTTTT. This chain uses TRBV4-1 with TRBJ2-2; tentatively, D is TRBD2 (6 bases). This CDR3 is built from 16 residues. V lost 1 base and J lost 4, with 13 bases in between. Germline values: CDR1 MGHRA, CDR2 YSYEKL.

The rearrangement uses TRBV15 and TRBJ2-7; possibly TRBD2 for D (5 bases). Germline V gene data show CDR1 as LNHNV and CDR2 as YYDKDF (reference sequence). The V and J ends lost 2 bases and 3 bases respectively, with 5 bases between them. The length of the CDR3 is 12 residues. CDR3 in amino acids: CATSRRDYEQYF. In DNA, the CDR3 is TGTGCCACCAGCAGACGGGACTACGAGCAGTACTTC.

The chain couples TRBV5-5 to TRBJ2-7; D remains unclear. The V end lost 3 bases, the J end lost 3 bases, and 13 bases lay between the germline ends. The germline V gene has CDR1 SGHKS and CDR2 YYEKEE (reference sequence). The CDR3 covers 14 residues. DNA of the CDR3: TGTGCCAGCAGCTGGGTCACAGCCAACTACGAGCAGTACTTC. It encodes CASSWVTANYEQYF. The whole variable domain, filled in from reference TRBV5-5 and TRBJ2-7, reads DAGVTQSPTHLIKTRGQQVTLRCSPISGHKSVSWYQQVLGQGPQFIFQYYEKEERGRGNFPDRFSARQFPNYSSELNVNALLLGDSALYLCASSWVTANYEQYFGPGTRLTVT.

The rearrangement joins TRBV7-2 to TRBJ2-2, with D possibly matching TRBD1 (6 bases). V gave up 6 bases and J gave up 1 base, with 15 bases separating them. The germline gives CDR1 SGHTA, CDR2 FQGNSA. There are 16 residues in the CDR3. The CDR3 loop reads CASRYSGAVNTGELFF. The CDR3 DNA is TGTGCCAGCAGGTATTCAGGGGCTGTGAACACCGGGGAGCTGTTTTTT.

The gene calls are TRBV5-6 and TRBJ2-7, with D tentatively TRBD2 (5 bases). Per germline, CDR1 SGHDT and CDR2 YYEEEE. The CDR3 length is 15 residues. V was cut by 3 bases and J by 2 bases, with 15 bases left in between. This CDR3 is CASSSLYMGAYEQYF. In DNA form, the CDR3 reads TGTGCCAGCAGCTCATTGTACATGGGAGCCTACGAGCAGTACTTC.

The genes are TRBV27 and TRBJ2-7; D is ambiguous. The CDR3 consists of 13 residues. Germline V CDR1 and CDR2: MNHEY, SMNVEV (reference sequence). V lost 3 bases, J lost 3 bases, and 9 bases lay in between. The CDR3 sequence: CASSLSDIYEQYF. For the CDR3, the DNA is TGTGCCAGCAGTTTGTCCGACATCTACGAGCAGTACTTC.

This sequence joins TRBV19 and TRBJ2-2, with 8 bases lining up with TRBD1. The trim removed 5 bases at V and 5 bases at J, leaving 10 bases unmatched. The germline V gene has CDR1 LNHDA and CDR2 SQIVND (reference sequence). The CDR3 loop spans 16 amino acids. CDR3 region: CASSLGQGGRTGELFF. In DNA, the CDR3 is TGTGCCAGTAGTTTAGGACAGGGAGGTAGGACCGGGGAGCTGTTTTTT.

In its sample, this clone was seen a few times. The chain uses TRBV28 and TRBJ1-3; D is ambiguous. V was clipped by 3 bases and J by 6 bases, with 12 bases between them. Germline CDR1 and CDR2: MDHEN and SYDVKM. The CDR3 length is 14 residues. Here the CDR3 DNA reads TGTGCCAGCAGTTTTGCCCAGGCAGTAAACACCATATATTTT. Encoded protein: CASSFAQAVNTIYF.

In this sample, this clone turned up a few times. The rearrangement joins TRBV4-3 to TRBJ1-1, with D perhaps TRBD1 (5 bases). V lost 3 bases and J lost 1, with 9 bases in between. The CDR3 runs 14 residues. Per the germline V gene, CDR1 is LGHNA and CDR2 is YSLEER. The CDR3 DNA sequence: TGCGCCAGCAGCCAGTATGACAGGAACACTGAAGCTTTCTTT. Translating it yields CASSQYDRNTEAFF.

This clone was observed a few times. J is TRBJ2-7 and V is TRBV5-8; TRBD2 matches 8 bases. V lost 9 bases, J lost 4 bases, and 12 bases stayed unmatched. Germline V gene sequence: CDR1 SGHTS, CDR2 YDEGEE. This CDR3 region has 14 residues. The CDR3 spells CAIAGGGTGYEQYF. The CDR3, as DNA: TGTGCCATCGCGGGGGGCGGAACAGGTTACGAGCAGTACTTC.

The rearrangement uses TRBV5-1 and TRBJ1-2; the D gene is possibly TRBD1 (5 bases). V dropped 0 bases and J dropped 7 bases, with 10 bases sitting between them. Germline V lookup: CDR1 SGHRS, CDR2 YFSETQ. The CDR3 loop spans 13 amino acids. In DNA, the CDR3 is TGCGCCAGCAGCTTGGACAGGTTGGGTGGCTACACCTTC. As protein: CASSLDRLGGYTF.

V gene TRBV9 combines with J gene TRBJ2-1; 8 nucleotides line up with TRBD1. V trimming: 0 bases; J trimming: 9 bases; junction bases outside the gene matches: 8. CDR1 and CDR2 from the germline V gene are SGDLS and YYNGEE. The CDR3 has 15 residues. The CDR3 region is CASSVVSGGPAEQFF. The CDR3 DNA sequence: TGTGCCAGCAGCGTAGTTTCAGGGGGCCCCGCTGAGCAGTTCTTC.

The rearrangement links TRBV5-6 to TRBJ2-4; possible D gene TRBD1, 5 bases. CDR1 is SGHDT, CDR2 YYEEEE, per germline. The CDR3 covers 14 residues. V dropped 0 bases and J dropped 7 bases, with 11 bases sitting between them. In nucleotides, the CDR3 is TGTGCCAGCAGCTTGGACGGACACGGGAACATTCAGTACTTC. As protein: CASSLDGHGNIQYF.

The V gene is TRBV29-1, the J gene TRBJ1-5; 9 nucleotides line up with TRBD1. Germline CDR1 SQVTM, CDR2 ANQGSEA. The CDR3 covers 13 residues. V shed 6 bases and J 4 bases; nucleotides not matched to a gene: 4. Here the CDR3 reads CSVGQGLNQPQHF. In DNA form, the CDR3 reads TGCAGCGTGGGACAGGGACTAAATCAGCCCCAGCATTTT.

V gene TRBV6-5 combines with J gene TRBJ1-4, with 7 bases that match TRBD1. Germline loops: CDR1 MNHEY, CDR2 SVGAGI. The CDR3 is 13 amino acids. V was clipped by 7 bases and J by 7 bases; unmatched bases: 6. CDR3 amino acids: CASKTGLGEKLFF. DNA of the CDR3: TGTGCCAGCAAGACAGGGTTAGGTGAAAAACTGTTTTTT.

The rearrangement uses TRBV6-1 and TRBJ1-5, with TRBD1 matching 7 bases. With 3 bases clipped from V and 6 bases from J, the junction kept 8 bases outside the gene matches. The CDR3 runs 15 residues. Germline CDR1 MNHNS, CDR2 SASEGT. The CDR3 loop reads CASSDSDREVQPQHF. The CDR3 nucleotides read TGTGCCAGCAGTGATTCCGACAGGGAGGTTCAGCCCCAGCATTTT.

This clone turned up a few times. The chain carries TRBV19 and TRBJ1-5; D gene uncertain. The CDR3 runs 12 residues. CDR1 and CDR2 (germline): LNHDA, SQIVND (reference sequence). The V gene lost 5 bases and the J gene lost 9 bases, with 11 bases spanning the gap. The CDR3 loop reads CASSLAGPPQHF. The CDR3 nucleotides are TGTGCCAGTAGTCTGGCTGGTCCGCCCCAGCATTTT.

This clone is a singleton in its sample. The chain is built from TRBV6-4 and TRBJ2-5, with a tentative D call TRBD1 (5 bases). The J call may be faulty, since TRBJ2-7 better matches the DNA end. CDR1 and CDR2 from the germline V gene are MRHNA and SNTAGT. CDR3 length: 15 amino acids. The CDR3 protein is CASSDMGQLTYEQYF. In DNA form, the CDR3 reads TGTGCCAGCAGTGACATGGGGCAGTTGACCTACGAGCAGTACTTC.

This chain joins TRBV5-1 and TRBJ1-3; D remains ambiguous. CDR3 size: 16 residues. V lost 2 bases, J lost 6 bases, and 18 bases lay in between. Germline V gene data show CDR1 as SGHRS and CDR2 as YFSETQ. CDR3 sequence: CASSLGGGEEQNTIYF. CDR3 DNA: TGCGCCAGCAGCTTAGGAGGCGGAGAAGAACAAAACACCATATATTTT.

The chain combines TRBV29-1 with TRBJ2-1; tentatively, D is TRBD1 (6 bases). This CDR3 is 15 amino acids long. Germline CDR1 reads SQVTM; CDR2 reads ANQGSEA. The V gene lost 5 bases and the J gene lost 0 bases, with 14 bases spanning the gap. As DNA, the CDR3 is TGCAGCGTTCATTCAGGGGTCTTCTCCTACAATGAGCAGTTCTTC. It is translated as CSVHSGVFSYNEQFF.